Below are 16 T cell receptor beta chains sequenced from a single sample in a study of OX40 agonist ivuxolimab in advanced cancers. Libraries were prepared by immunoSEQ multiplex PCR; TCRdb keeps only in-frame clonotypes and omits some of them. The repertoire holds under 20,000 clones, 72% seen once, with about 24% in the top ten. Sequences were derived from CD4+ or CD8+ T cells sorted from blood, sampled in a trial of the OX40 agonist ivuxolimab. The receptor set was obtained from an adult with an advanced solid tumor such as melanoma, head and neck, liver or kidney cancer.

The CDR3 protein is CASSQEVGQEFGGYTF. CDR3 bases: TGTGCCAGCAGCCAAGAAGTAGGACAGGAGTTTGGTGGCTACACCTTC. The V call is TRBV4-2, the J call TRBJ1-2; TRBD1 agrees at 7 bases. V lost 0 bases, J lost 7 bases, and 11 bases stayed unmatched. Germline CDR1 LGHNA, CDR2 YNFKEQ. The CDR3 is 16 residues long.

The CDR3, as DNA: TGTGCCAGCAGTCCAGCGGGTGGTGGCACTGAAGCTTTCTTT. Its translation: CASSPAGGGTEAFF. This chain uses TRBV6-6 with TRBJ1-1, with D uncertain. Germline V gene data show CDR1 as MNHNY and CDR2 as SVGAGI (reference sequence). The ends were cut back, 5 bases at V and 4 bases at J, with 14 bases in the middle. This CDR3 spans 14 amino acids.

A remark on this clone: The DNA is omitted, as the CDR3 cannot be located on it reliably, and the CDR3 follows TCRdb's listing. The rearrangement links TRBV21-1 to TRBJ2-5; the table's TRBD2 call for D was not verified on the DNA. TRBV21-1 is assigned pseudogene status. Including both end residues, the CDR3 is 16 amino acids long. The CDR3 sequence is CASSKVGGGSKETQYF.

V is TRBV7-2 and J is TRBJ2-4; D possibly corresponds to TRBD1 (5 bases). Germline V gives CDR1 SGHTA, CDR2 FQGNSA. Trimming pared 8 bases from V and 4 bases from J, leaving 18 bases between. This CDR3 is 15 amino acids long. The chain's CDR3 is CASRSTDTGKNIQYF. CDR3 coding DNA: TGTGCCAGCCGTTCGACGGACACCGGGAAAAACATTCAGTACTTC.

The CDR3 spells CASSENRGNEQFF. The CDR3 coding sequence is TGTGCCAGCAGCGAAAACAGGGGGAATGAGCAGTTCTTC. The rearrangement links TRBV9 to TRBJ2-1; 8 bases match TRBD1. Germline CDR1 reads SGDLS; CDR2 reads YYNGEE. The CDR3 has 13 amino acids. J was trimmed by 7 bases and V by 3 bases; bases with no gene match: 3.

The CDR3 bases are TGTGCCAGCAGCTTCGGACAGGTAGTGCAGTACTTC. Translating gives CASSFGQVVQYF. The rearrangement uses TRBV7-2 and TRBJ2-7, with 7 bases matching TRBD1. The CDR3 runs to 12 residues. With 3 bases clipped from V and 9 bases from J, the junction kept 5 bases outside the gene matches. The germline V gene has CDR1 SGHTA and CDR2 FQGNSA.

This clone qualifies as medium-sized (0.01 to 0.1%). The chain recombines TRBV7-9 with TRBJ2-1, with D tentatively TRBD1 (5 bases). CDR3 length equals 11 residues. Germline loops: CDR1 SEHNR, CDR2 FQNEAQ (reference sequence). The V gene lost 10 bases and the J gene lost 6 bases, with 10 bases spanning the gap. The CDR3 region has the DNA TGTGCCATCCAGCAGGGCAATGAGCAGTTCTTC. This encodes CAIQQGNEQFF. The complete variable domain, with remaining parts taken from reference TRBV7-9 and TRBJ2-1, reads DTGVSQNPRHKITKRGQNVTFRCDPISEHNRLYWYRQTLGQGPEFLTYFQNEAQLEKSRLLSDRFSAERPKGSFSTLEIQRTEQGDSAMYLCAIQQGNEQFFGPGTRLTVL.

The rearrangement joins TRBV11-3 to TRBJ2-3; D perhaps matches TRBD2 (6 bases). CDR3 length: 14 residues. With 5 bases removed from V and 1 base from J, the gap between germline ends came to 10 bases. The germline V gene encodes CDR1 SGHNT and CDR2 YENEEA. In DNA, the CDR3 is TGTGCCAGCAGCAGGCGGGACGGCACAGATACGCAGTATTTT. Protein: CASSRRDGTDTQYF.

The gene calls are TRBV5-1 and TRBJ2-7; a possible D gene is TRBD1 (6 bases). The ends were cut back, 0 bases at V and 3 bases at J, with 10 bases in the middle. The CDR3 totals 14 residues. Germline V gives CDR1 SGHRS, CDR2 YFSETQ. The CDR3 region is CASSLDTGFYEQYF. CDR3 nucleotides: TGCGCCAGCAGCTTGGACACAGGGTTCTACGAGCAGTACTTC.

V and J are TRBV4-1 and TRBJ2-3; 8 bases fit TRBD2. The CDR3 has 20 residues. CDR1 and CDR2 from the germline V gene are MGHRA and YSYEKL. J was trimmed by 0 bases and V by 4 bases; bases with no gene match: 18. CDR3 coding DNA: TGCGCCAGCAGCCCCCCCGGGGGGCGGGGGGCCCCGACTAGCACAGATACGCAGTATTTT. Protein: CASSPPGGRGAPTSTDTQYF.

This clone qualifies as medium-sized. The V call is TRBV5-6, the J call TRBJ2-7; TRBD1 matches 12 bases. Trimming removed 3 bases from V and 5 bases from J; junction bases left unmatched: 6. CDR1 is SGHDT and CDR2 is YYEEEE in the germline V gene. The CDR3 totals 15 residues. Here the CDR3 reads CASSYGTGGIHEQYF. DNA for the CDR3: TGTGCCAGCAGCTACGGGACAGGGGGCATTCACGAGCAGTACTTC.

This clone appeared once. The chain couples TRBV29-1 to TRBJ2-1; D is uncertain. CDR1 and CDR2 (germline): SQVTM, ANQGSEA. The CDR3 spans 13 residues. V lost 7 bases to trimming and J lost 2 bases, with 12 bases between them. The CDR3 loop reads CSASSETYNEQFF. As DNA, the CDR3 is TGCAGCGCGTCCTCAGAGACCTACAATGAGCAGTTCTTC.

V and J are TRBV27 and TRBJ1-2; D is unresolved. Germline V gives CDR1 MNHEY, CDR2 SMNVEV (reference sequence). The V gene lost 5 bases and the J gene lost 8 bases, with 15 bases spanning the gap. The CDR3 covers 13 residues. The CDR3 nucleotides are TGTGCCAGCAGTGATCAAGGGCATCACGGCTACACCTTC. It encodes CASSDQGHHGYTF.

The V gene is TRBV7-9, the J gene TRBJ2-7; D is undetermined. The CDR3 has 12 amino acids. CDR1 is SEHNR and CDR2 is FQNEAQ in the germline V gene (reference sequence). V was trimmed by 5 bases and J by 4 bases, leaving 9 bases between them. CDR3 loop: CASSPGRYEQYF. Here the CDR3 DNA reads TGTGCCAGCAGCCCAGGCAGATACGAGCAGTACTTC.

The V gene is TRBV7-2, the J gene TRBJ2-1; TRBD2 is a possible D gene (5 bases). Trimming took 1 base from V and 0 from J, leaving 16 bases between them. Looked up from germline, CDR1 is SGHTA and CDR2 is FQGNSA. CDR3 size: 18 residues. The CDR3 loop is CASSLVSGIGSSYNEQFF. The CDR3 nucleotides read TGTGCCAGCAGCTTAGTGTCCGGGATAGGAAGCTCCTACAATGAGCAGTTCTTC.

The rearrangement joins TRBV7-9 to TRBJ2-3; the D gene is possibly TRBD2 (6 bases). Germline lookup yields CDR1 SEHNR and CDR2 FQNEAQ (reference sequence). Trimming removed 4 bases at V and 2 bases at J, with 19 bases between. The CDR3 totals 17 residues. DNA of the CDR3: TGTGCCAGCAGCTACCATTCCCCCCAGGGACTCACAGATACGCAGTATTTT. Its translation: CASSYHSPQGLTDTQYF.